A single sample is the source of the 19 T cell receptor beta chains below, sequenced in a study of neurological immune-mediated disorders. Time point reported: technical triplicate 2. Via MiXCR, TCRdb re-called the 5' RACE reads, giving one row per CDR3 protein. The table has 30,000 or so distinct CDR3 sequences, less than 15% seen once. Material for sequencing was CD4+ T cells from blood. These receptors all stem from a female donor with HTLV-1-associated myelopathy (HAM/TSP).

As regards this clonotype: No DNA is shown, since the ends of the CDR3 on it are uncertain; the CDR3 is the one TCRdb lists. J is TRBJ2-3 and V is TRBV5-5; the D segment call TRBD2 is taken from the table without a DNA check. Germline V CDR1 and CDR2: SGHKS, YYEKEE (reference sequence). The CDR3 is made up of 22 amino acids, end residues included. The CDR3 here is CASSFYICSARISGGWADTQYF.

This clonotype was recorded at least ten times. The chain links TRBV5-6 to TRBJ1-6; D may be TRBD1 (6 bases). The CDR3 covers 16 residues. Germline V CDR1 and CDR2: SGHDT, YYEEEE. V was pared by 4 bases and J by 0 bases, with 11 bases between. CDR3 bases: TGTGCCAGCAGCCGGACAGCAAGCTCCTATAATTCACCCCTCCACTTT. Protein sequence: CASSRTASSYNSPLHF.

This clonotype has ten or more counts. The chain links TRBV5-1 to TRBJ2-2, with D unresolved. The CDR3 length is 14 residues. V gave up 3 bases and J gave up 4 bases, with 10 bases separating them. CDR1 and CDR2 from the germline V gene are SGHRS and YFSETQ. CDR3: CASSSDSSTGELFF. CDR3 coding DNA: TGCGCCAGCAGCTCGGATAGCAGCACCGGGGAGCTGTTTTTT.

This clonotype was observed many times. The CDR3 sequence is CASSLGLGAYEQYF. CDR3 nucleotide sequence: TGTGCCAGCAGCTTGGGGCTGGGGGCTTACGAGCAGTACTTC. This rearrangement joins TRBV5-6 to TRBJ2-7; D perhaps matches TRBD1 (6 bases). CDR3 size: 14 residues. Trimming took off 0 bases at V and 4 bases at J, with 11 bases between the two ends. Germline CDR1 SGHDT, CDR2 YYEEEE.

At least ten counts were recorded for this clonotype. The rearrangement uses TRBV7-3 and TRBJ1-1, with D tentatively TRBD1 (5 bases). The CDR3 has 14 residues. Deletions cut 5 bases from V and 0 bases from J, with 10 bases between. CDR1 is SGHTA and CDR2 is FQGTGA in the germline V gene. CDR3 region: CASSPGGVNTEAFF. The CDR3 DNA reads TGTGCCAGCAGCCCCGGGGGGGTGAACACTGAAGCTTTCTTT.

This clonotype was detected many times. The chain carries TRBV20-1 and TRBJ2-3; no definite D call. Germline values: CDR1 DFQATT, CDR2 SNEGSKA (reference sequence). V was trimmed by 4 bases and J by 5 bases, leaving 10 bases between them. This CDR3 contains 12 residues. Here the CDR3 reads CSATPNRDTQYF. The CDR3, as DNA: TGCAGTGCTACGCCCAACAGAGATACGCAGTATTTT.

In this sample, this clonotype turned up many times. This chain uses TRBV6-5 with TRBJ2-7, with TRBD1 identical over 9 bases. The germline V gene encodes CDR1 MNHEY and CDR2 SVGAGI. The CDR3 sequence is 16 residues long. V trimming: 2 bases; J trimming: 6 bases; junction bases outside the gene matches: 11. CDR3 protein: CASSYLDGTGLREQYF. For the CDR3, the DNA is TGTGCCAGCAGTTACCTCGATGGGACAGGGCTTCGCGAGCAGTACTTC.

This clonotype showed up many times. The chain has TRBV10-2 and TRBJ2-7; D gene unclear. CDR3 length: 13 amino acids. Trimming left V 2 bases short and J 3 bases short, with 8 bases between. Per the germline V gene, CDR1 is WSHSY and CDR2 is SAAADI. CDR3 coding DNA: TGCGCCAGCAGTGAGCGGATAAGCTACGAGCAGTACTTC. The encoded protein is CASSERISYEQYF.

The sample holds many counts of this clonotype. The chain couples TRBV20-1 to TRBJ2-5; tentatively, D is TRBD2 (5 bases). The CDR3 loop spans 11 amino acids. CDR1 and CDR2 from the germline V gene are DFQATT and SNEGSKA (reference sequence). The CDR3 loop reads CSEEGKETQYF. The DNA for the CDR3 is TGCTCTGAAGAGGGTAAAGAGACCCAGTACTTC.

Within the sample, this clonotype is medium-sized. J is TRBJ1-1 and V is TRBV6-5; 7 bases align to TRBD1. Germline V gene sequence: CDR1 MNHEY, CDR2 SVGAGI. J gave up 8 bases and V 2 bases, and 2 bases lay outside the gene matches. The CDR3 is 12 amino acids. CDR3 sequence reads: CASSYQTGEAFF. Here the CDR3 DNA reads TGTGCCAGCAGTTACCAGACAGGGGAAGCTTTCTTT.

This clonotype occurred many times. This chain joins TRBV7-3 and TRBJ2-1; D is unclear. The CDR3 runs to 13 residues. With 5 bases removed from V and 5 bases from J, the gap between germline ends came to 10 bases. The germline V gene encodes CDR1 SGHTA and CDR2 FQGTGA. The CDR3 protein is CASSAHRDNEQFF. In DNA, the CDR3 is TGTGCCAGCAGCGCCCACAGAGACAATGAGCAGTTCTTC.

This clonotype was found many times. The V gene is TRBV7-2, the J gene TRBJ2-2; D is undetermined. The CDR3 is 13 amino acids. In germline, CDR1 is SGHTA, CDR2 FQGNSA. V gave up 5 bases and J gave up 6 bases, with 10 bases separating them. Here the CDR3 reads CASSPYVAGELFF. The CDR3 nucleotides read TGTGCCAGCAGCCCATACGTTGCCGGGGAGCTGTTTTTT.

This clonotype has ten or more counts. V usage is TRBV21-1 and J usage is TRBJ2-5. TRBV21-1 is termed a pseudogene. The CDR3 contains 17 residues. CDR3 protein: CASSIRMVRQAWETQYF. CDR3 bases: TGTGCCAGCAGCATTCGGATGGTGAGGCAGGCCTGGGAGACCCAGTACTTC.

This clonotype ranks as medium-sized. The chain is built from TRBV12-3 or TRBV12-4 and TRBJ2-7, with TRBD2 matching 7 bases. CDR3 size: 13 residues. Trimming at V came to 2 bases and at J to 6 bases, leaving 4 bases not matched to a gene. The CDR3 here is CASSLRRETEQYF. The CDR3 DNA is TGTGCCAGCAGTTTACGGCGGGAGACCGAGCAGTACTTC.

This clonotype was seen ten or more times. The rearrangement uses TRBV7-6 and TRBJ2-7; D not resolved. The CDR3 loop spans 14 amino acids. Germline CDR1 is SGHVS and CDR2 is FNYEAQ. Trimming shortened V by 4 bases and J by 0 bases, and 10 bases separated the two germline ends. CDR3 region: CASSSQINSYEQYF. The CDR3 DNA is TGTGCCAGCAGCTCACAAATTAACTCCTACGAGCAGTACTTC.

Ten or more counts support this clonotype. The V call is TRBV3-1, the J call TRBJ2-7, with D perhaps TRBD2 (6 bases). V lost 2 bases and J 7 bases, leaving 18 bases between the germline ends. The CDR3 has 15 residues. In germline, CDR1 is LGHDT, CDR2 YNNKEL (reference sequence). The CDR3, as DNA: TGTGCCAGCAGCCAATACGGGAGCCCCTTCGAGGAGCAGTACTTC. It is translated as CASSQYGSPFEEQYF.

This clonotype was counted at least ten times. The V gene is TRBV18, the J gene TRBJ2-7; D gene unclear. The CDR3 spans 14 residues. V was shortened by 6 bases and J by 0 bases, with 12 bases between the two germline ends. Germline CDR1 reads KGHSH; CDR2 reads LQKENI. The CDR3, as DNA: TGTGCCAGCTCGCCGCGGCTAAGCTCCTACGAGCAGTACTTC. It specifies CASSPRLSSYEQYF.

This clonotype occurred many times. J is TRBJ2-5 and V is TRBV7-9; no clear D gene. The CDR3 covers 11 residues. Trimming pared 1 base from V and 5 bases from J, leaving 2 bases between. CDR1 and CDR2 (germline): SEHNR, FQNEAQ (reference sequence). CDR3 in amino acids: CASSLDETQYF. CDR3 sequence (DNA): TGTGCCAGCAGCTTAGACGAGACCCAGTACTTC.

By frequency in the sample, this clonotype is medium-sized. The chain recombines TRBV5-1 with TRBJ2-3; D perhaps matches TRBD2 (6 bases). CDR1 and CDR2 (germline): SGHRS, YFSETQ. The CDR3 loop spans 18 amino acids. The ends were cut back, 0 bases at V and 5 bases at J, with 22 bases in the middle. The CDR3 reads CASSLDPRWWLGGDTQYF. For the CDR3, the DNA is TGCGCCAGCAGCTTGGACCCCCGATGGTGGTTGGGAGGAGATACGCAGTATTTT.